A single sample is the source of the 15 T cell receptor beta chains below, sequenced in a study of T cells in Graves' hyperthyroidism and ophthalmopathy. Template material for amplifying TCR beta CDR3 regions consisted of RNA transcripts. The HTBI primer set served for first-round RT-PCR of the TCR CDR3. TCRdb used MiXCR to reprocess the multiplex PCR reads, holding one entry per CDR3 protein. The repertoire includes more than 550,000 distinct CDR3 sequences, just under 45% of them detected once, and approximately 6.8% sits in the top ten. Sequenced material: peripheral blood or thyroid tissue (not recorded which). These receptor sequences come from an adult man with Graves' disease, either hyperthyroidism or ophthalmopathy (not recorded which).

This clonotype occurred many times. The chain is built from TRBV29-1 and TRBJ2-5, with 11 bases matching TRBD2. Germline values: CDR1 SQVTM, CDR2 ANQGSEA. Losses at the gene ends were 2 bases for V and 0 bases for J; bases not matched to a gene: 2. The CDR3 runs to 15 residues. The CDR3 bases are TGCAGCGTTGAAAAGGGACTAGCGGACCAAGAGACCCAGTACTTC. Amino acids: CSVEKGLADQETQYF.

This clonotype was observed a few times. The V call is TRBV20-1, the J call TRBJ2-7; 9 positions match TRBD1. Germline V lookup: CDR1 DFQATT, CDR2 SNEGSKA (reference sequence). This CDR3 region has 15 residues. Trimming cost V 1 base and J 2 bases; bases outside gene matches: 6. CDR3 bases: TGCAGTGCTAGAGCCCCCGGGACAGGGCCCTACGAGCAGTACTTC. Its protein product is CSARAPGTGPYEQYF.

Notes on this clonotype: One base away lies a much larger clone, so this may be a sequencing read error. The chain couples TRBV5-1 to TRBJ1-3, with D uncertain. CDR3 length: 14 amino acids. CDR1 is SGHRS and CDR2 is YFSETQ in the germline V gene. The CDR3: CASGLEGSGNTIYF. In nucleotides, the CDR3 is TGCGCCAGCGGCTTGGAAGGCTCTGGAAACACCATATATTTT.

The sample holds many counts of this clonotype. Here the CDR3 reads CATSDFTSNQPQHF. The CDR3 bases are TGTGCCACCAGTGATTTCACTAGCAATCAGCCCCAGCATTTT. The chain uses TRBV24-1 and TRBJ1-5; D call uncertain. This CDR3 is built from 14 residues. Germline assignment: CDR1 KGHDR and CDR2 SFDVKD. The ends were cut back, 1 base at V and 0 bases at J, with 3 bases in the middle.

Comments on this clonotype: An end of the junction differs from the germline gene, which may be a read error. The chain employs TRBV7-9 and TRBJ1-4; unclear D gene. Germline V gene sequence: CDR1 SEHNR, CDR2 FQNEAQ (reference sequence). The CDR3 is 11 amino acids. The CDR3 DNA sequence: TGTGCCACCAGCAGTGGACGGAAACTGTTTTTT. It translates to CATSSGRKLFF. Looking up the rest from reference TRBV7-9 and TRBJ1-4 gives the full variable domain: DTGVSQNPRHKITKRGQNVTFRCDPISEHNRLYWYRQTLGQGPEFLTYFQNEAQLEKSRLLSDRFSAERPKGSFSTLEIQRTEQGDSAMYLCATSSGRKLFFGSGTQLSVL.

V is TRBV5-1 and J is TRBJ2-7; no definite D call. V lost 7 bases and J lost 0, with 11 bases in between. The CDR3 loop spans 13 amino acids. Germline V CDR1 and CDR2: SGHRS, YFSETQ. This CDR3 reads CASLSGYSYEQYF. As DNA, the CDR3 is TGCGCCAGCCTTTCGGGTTACTCCTACGAGCAGTACTTC.

This clonotype was picked up many times. This chain connects TRBV7-9 to TRBJ2-7; 9 nucleotides agree with TRBD1. This CDR3 comprises 14 residues. CDR1 is SEHNR and CDR2 is FQNEAQ in the germline V gene (reference sequence). With V trimmed by 5 bases and J by 6 bases, 8 bases remained unmatched. CDR3: CASSPPGQGVEQYF. The CDR3 DNA follows: TGTGCCAGCAGCCCGCCGGGACAGGGCGTCGAGCAGTACTTC.

This clonotype appeared once. A clone one base away is much larger, so this may be a read error. CDR3 protein: CASTLGGGTEALF. Here the CDR3 DNA reads TGCGCCAGCACTCTTGGGGGTGGCACTGAAGCTCTCTTT. V is TRBV10-2 and J is TRBJ1-1; a weak D match, TRBD1 (5 bases). Germline values: CDR1 WSHSY, CDR2 SAAADI. The CDR3 contains 13 residues.

The rearrangement uses TRBV7-2 and TRBJ2-7; D ambiguous. Germline loops: CDR1 SGHTA, CDR2 FQGNSA. Trimming left V 4 bases short and J 3 bases short, with 13 bases between. CDR3 size: 14 residues. The CDR3 loop is CASSSTSVGYEQYF. In DNA form, the CDR3 reads TGTGCCAGCAGCTCCACAAGCGTGGGCTACGAGCAGTACTTC.

This sequence joins TRBV5-6 and TRBJ2-5; 10 positions match TRBD1. CDR3 size: 14 residues. The trim removed 2 bases at V and 5 bases at J, leaving 3 bases unmatched. CDR1 and CDR2 from the germline V gene are SGHDT and YYEEEE. The DNA of the CDR3 is TGTGCCAGCAGCTTCGGGACAGGGGATGAGACCCAGTACTTC. It codes for CASSFGTGDETQYF.

With regard to this clonotype: The junction differs from germline at one of its ends, possibly a read error. The J gene is TRBJ2-7, the V gene TRBV25-1; D may be TRBD1 or TRBD2 (7 bases each). CDR3 size: 15 residues. Germline-derived CDR1 and CDR2 are MGHDK and SYGVNS. This CDR3 reads CASSLQQGTKGEQYF. The CDR3 DNA follows: TGCGCCAGCAGCTTACAACAGGGGACTAAGGGCGAGCAGTACTTC.

Notes on this clonotype: A much larger clone differs by one base, so this may be a read error. The rearrangement joins TRBV15 to TRBJ1-4; unclear D gene. This CDR3 has 16 residues. V lost 0 bases, J lost 4 bases, and 12 bases lay in between. Germline V lookup: CDR1 LNHNV, CDR2 YYDKDF (reference sequence). CDR3 protein: CATSRDYMGSNEKLFF. CDR3 coding DNA: TGTGCCACCAGCAGAGATTATATGGGCAGTAATGAAAAACTGTTTTTT.

J is TRBJ2-5 and V is TRBV6-5; the D gene could be TRBD1 or TRBD2 (5 bases each). The CDR3 covers 13 residues. V lost 5 bases and J 5 bases, leaving 12 bases between the germline ends. The germline V gene has CDR1 MNHEY and CDR2 SVGAGI. The CDR3 is CASSPGALETQYF. CDR3 nucleotide sequence: TGTGCCAGCAGTCCCGGGGCCCTCGAGACCCAGTACTTC.

This clonotype was counted many times. Here the CDR3 reads CSVLEGTGGEQYF. The CDR3 bases are TGCAGCGTTCTCGAAGGGACAGGGGGCGAGCAGTACTTC. This chain joins TRBV29-1 and TRBJ2-7; 11 bases match TRBD1. From germline, CDR1 is SQVTM and CDR2 ANQGSEA. J was trimmed by 6 bases and V by 5 bases; bases with no gene match: 6. This CDR3 has 13 amino acids.

The rearrangement links TRBV7-6 to TRBJ1-5, with D perhaps matching TRBD1 (5 bases). The germline V gene has CDR1 SGHVS and CDR2 FNYEAQ. V shed 5 bases and J shed 7 bases, with 18 bases lying between them. This CDR3 spans 15 amino acids. The CDR3 protein is CASSQVWGDWQPQHF. DNA for the CDR3: TGTGCCAGCAGCCAAGTATGGGGGGATTGGCAGCCCCAGCATTTT.